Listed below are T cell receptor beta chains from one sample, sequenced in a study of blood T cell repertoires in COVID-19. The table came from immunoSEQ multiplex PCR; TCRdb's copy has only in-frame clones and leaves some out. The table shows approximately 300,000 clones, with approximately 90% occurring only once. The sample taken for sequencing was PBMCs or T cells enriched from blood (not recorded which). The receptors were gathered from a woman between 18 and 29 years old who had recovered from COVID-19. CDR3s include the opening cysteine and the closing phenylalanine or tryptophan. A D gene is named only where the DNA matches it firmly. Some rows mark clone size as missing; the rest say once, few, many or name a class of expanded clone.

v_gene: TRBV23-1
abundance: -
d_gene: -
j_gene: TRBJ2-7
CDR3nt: TGCGCCAGCAGTAAGGACATCCCCTACGAGCAGTACTTC
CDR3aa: CASSKDIPYEQYF

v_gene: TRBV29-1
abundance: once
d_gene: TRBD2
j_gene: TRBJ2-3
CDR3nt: TGCAGCGTTGAAATCCAATGGACTAGCGAAGTGACAGATACGCAGTATTTT
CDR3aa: CSVEIQWTSEVTDTQYF

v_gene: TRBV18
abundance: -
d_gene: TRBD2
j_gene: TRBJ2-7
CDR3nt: TGTGCCAGCTCACCACCGCTGACCGGGGAGACTAGCGGGCACTTCTACGAGCAGTACTTC
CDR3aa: CASSPPLTGETSGHFYEQYF

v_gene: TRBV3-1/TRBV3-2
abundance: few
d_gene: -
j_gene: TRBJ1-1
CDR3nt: TGTGCCAGCAGCCAAGTCCCCGAGGGCACTGAAGCTTTCTTT
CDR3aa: CASSQVPEGTEAFF

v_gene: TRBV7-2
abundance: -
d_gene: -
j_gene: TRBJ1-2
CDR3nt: TGTGCCAGCAGCTCACCTCCGGGGGGGGACCCCCACTATGGCTACACCTTC
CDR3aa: CASSSPPGGDPHYGYTF

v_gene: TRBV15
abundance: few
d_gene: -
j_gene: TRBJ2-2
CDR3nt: TGTGCCACCAGCAGAGTGGCTAGTCTAGGCACCGGGGAGCTGTTTTTT
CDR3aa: CATSRVASLGTGELFF

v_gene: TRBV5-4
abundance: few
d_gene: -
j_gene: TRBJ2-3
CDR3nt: TGTGCCAGCAGCTTGGACTTCACAGATACGCAGTATTTT
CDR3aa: CASSLDFTDTQYF

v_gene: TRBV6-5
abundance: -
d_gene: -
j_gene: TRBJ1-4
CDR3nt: TGTGCCAGCAGTTACTCTTCAGAGGGGGTTAATGAAAAACTGTTTTTT
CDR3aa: CASSYSSEGVNEKLFF

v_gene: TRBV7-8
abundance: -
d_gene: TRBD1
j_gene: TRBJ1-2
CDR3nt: TGTGCCAGCACCCCGACAGGGATCAACTATGGCTACACCTTC
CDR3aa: CASTPTGINYGYTF

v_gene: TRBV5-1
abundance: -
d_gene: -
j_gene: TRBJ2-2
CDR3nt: TGCGCCAGCAGCCAGGATGGGTACACCGGGGAGCTGTTTTTT
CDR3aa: CASSQDGYTGELFF

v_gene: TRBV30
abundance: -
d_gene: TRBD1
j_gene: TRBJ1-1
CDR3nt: TGTGCCTGGAGTGGGACAGGGAACACTGAAGCTTTCTTT
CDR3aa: CAWSGTGNTEAFF

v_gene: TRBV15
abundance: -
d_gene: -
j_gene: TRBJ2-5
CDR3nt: TGTGCCACCAGCAGTCGAGGTGGGGAGACCCAGTACTTC
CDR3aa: CATSSRGGETQYF

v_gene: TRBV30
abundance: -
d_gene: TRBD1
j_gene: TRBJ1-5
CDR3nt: TGTGCCTGGAGTCCGGGACAGCGGGATCAGCCCCAGCATTTT
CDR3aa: CAWSPGQRDQPQHF

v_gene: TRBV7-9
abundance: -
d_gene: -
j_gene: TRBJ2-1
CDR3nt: TGTGCCAGCAGCTTTTCCAGGGTCATCAATGAGCAGTTCTTC
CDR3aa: CASSFSRVINEQFF

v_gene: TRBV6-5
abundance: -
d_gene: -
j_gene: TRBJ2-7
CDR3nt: TGTGCCAGTTCGATTCGAGGCAGCTACGAGCAGTACTTC
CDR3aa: CASSIRGSYEQYF

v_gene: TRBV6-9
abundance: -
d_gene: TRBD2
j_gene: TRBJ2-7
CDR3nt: TGTGCCAGCAGTCCTCCAGATGGGCGGGAGTGCTACGAGCAGTACTTC
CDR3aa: CASSPPDGRECYEQYF

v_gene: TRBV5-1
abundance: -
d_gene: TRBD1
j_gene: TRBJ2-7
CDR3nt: TGCGCCAGTCAAATACAGGGGACCTACGAGCAGTACTTC
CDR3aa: CASQIQGTYEQYF